Here is one T cell receptor beta chain with its context. Germline is not matched at one junction end, which may reflect a read error. The data are from a study of human T cells and chemical hapten exposure. TCRdb redid the calling of the RACE reads with MiXCR, one entry per CDR3 protein. There are 350,000 to 400,000 distinct CDR3 sequences in the sample; about 6% occur only once, and over 5.5% lies in the top ten. The length of the CDR3 is 14 residues. Germline loops: CDR1 KGHSH, CDR2 LQKENI. Regarding time point: patch test 2, 6 weeks after DPC sensitization. Stated treatment: therapeutic diphenylcyclopropenone sensitization with weekly scalp DPC. Blood sampling preceded each patch test application.

This sample comprised whole blood, obtained in connection with sensitization to the hapten diphenylcyclopropenone (DPC). This sequence was found in a woman under 30 with alopecia areata. Some clones in this sample may be carry-over from other donors' samples. The gene calls are TRBV18 and TRBJ1-1; weak D call: TRBD1 (5 bases). CDR3 in amino acids: CASTPGGGETEAFF. As DNA, the CDR3 is TGTGCCAGCACACCCGGGGGGGGTGAGACTGAAGCTTTCTTT.